Here is one T cell receptor beta chain with its context. The antigen remains unidentified. CDR3 size: 15 residues. Trimming took 5 bases from V and 4 from J; bases not matched to a gene: 10. Germline-derived CDR1 and CDR2 are PRHDT and FYEKMQ (reference sequence). The data were obtained in a study of T cell responses to AZD1222 COVID-19 vaccine. Assay used: immunoSEQ multiplex PCR; TCRdb lists only in-frame clones, some missing. The data hold some 120,000 clones, with 85% to 95% observed a single time. General study findings and limits: The number of AZD1222 recipients seropositive at baseline was only five or six.

This clonotype was sampled from an adult in good health. The input for sequencing was peripheral blood, taken on day 0 of AZD1222 vaccination. This chain connects TRBV13 to TRBJ1-1, with 7 bases aligning to TRBD1. The CDR3 spells CASSDPGGAVTEAFF. The CDR3 DNA reads as TGTGCCAGCAGCGACCCAGGGGGGGCCGTCACTGAAGCTTTCTTT.